These T cell receptor beta chains were read from a single sample in a study of shared clonotypes between healthy human individuals. Sequenced by immunoSEQ multiplex PCR; TCRdb stores in-frame clones only, minus some. The sample carries about 2.5 million clones, just under 95% recorded once. Sequenced sample: naive CD4+ T cells from PBMCs. All receptors derive from a man in his late teens or twenties in good health. Some clones in this sample may be carry-over from other donors' samples. The CDR3 runs from the conserved cysteine through the conserved F or W. A D gene is named only where the DNA matches it firmly. Clone size is shown for a subset of rows, as once, few, many or a class of expanded clone.

j_call clone_size v_call d_call cdr3_nt cdr3_aa
TRBJ1-2 . TRBV27 . TGTGCCAGCAGTTTAAACAGGGAAGGTGCTGGCTACACCTTC CASSLNREGAGYTF
TRBJ1-1 . TRBV7-9 . TGTGCCAGCAGCTTAGGGGCAGGCCCAGGGACTGAAGCTTTCTTT CASSLGAGPGTEAFF
TRBJ2-3 once TRBV27 . TGTGCCACTGTCGGGGGAAGTCGCACAGATACGCAGTATTTT CATVGGSRTDTQYF
TRBJ2-7 . TRBV28 . TGTGCCAGCAGTTTACCGGGTTCCTACGAGCAGTACTTC CASSLPGSYEQYF
TRBJ1-2 once TRBV7-8 . TGTGCCAGCAGCCGGGGCTATGGCTACACCTTC CASSRGYGYTF
TRBJ1-5 . TRBV6-1 TRBD1 TGTGCCAGCAGTTCAGGGGGTACAGGCAATCAGCCCCAGCATTTT CASSSGGTGNQPQHF
TRBJ2-7 . TRBV6-5 TRBD2 TGTGCCAGCAGTTCCCGTTCACGGGGGGTGGGCGAGCAGTACTTC CASSSRSRGVGEQYF
TRBJ2-5 . TRBV5-4 . TGTGCCAGCAGCCCTAGAGGCAGGAACCAAGAGACCCAGTACTTC CASSPRGRNQETQYF
TRBJ2-3 . TRBV11-3 . TGTGCCAGCAGCTCCAGTGTCGAGGGGAGCACAGATACGCAGTATTTT CASSSSVEGSTDTQYF
TRBJ2-1 . TRBV5-1 . TGCGCCAGCAGCTCGGGACCGCCGGATGAGCAGTTCTTC CASSSGPPDEQFF
TRBJ2-3 once TRBV4-1 TRBD2 TGCGCCAGCAGCCCTCAACTCACTAGCGGCAGCACAGATACGCAGTATTTT CASSPQLTSGSTDTQYF
TRBJ2-5 . TRBV15 TRBD1 TGTGCCACCAGCAGAGATGGCGGGACAGGTGTGTCCCAGTACTTC CATSRDGGTGVSQYF
TRBJ2-7 once TRBV5-4 . TGTGCCAGCAGCTTTCGAGCTTACGAGCAGTACTTC CASSFRAYEQYF
TRBJ2-3 . TRBV7-9 TRBD1 TGTGCCAGCAGCCCCAGGACAGGGTGGGGCACAGATACGCAGTATTTT CASSPRTGWGTDTQYF
TRBJ2-5 once TRBV7-6 . TGTGCCAGCAGCTTATTTGCAGGGGGACGGGAGGAGACCCAGTACTTC CASSLFAGGREETQYF
TRBJ1-2 . TRBV30 TRBD1 TGTGCCTGGAGTGTCTGGGGGACAGTACCCTATGGCTACACCTTC CAWSVWGTVPYGYTF
TRBJ2-7 . TRBV4-2 TRBD1 TGTGCCAGCAGCCAAGAACCGGGACAGGGTTATGGCGAGCAGTACTTC CASSQEPGQGYGEQYF
TRBJ1-4 . TRBV9 TRBD1 TGTGCCAGCAGCGTAGGACAGGGACGGGCGGAAAAACTGTTTTTT CASSVGQGRAEKLFF
TRBJ2-7 . TRBV29-1 . TGCAGCGTTCAAAGGGGCAGGTCCTACGAGCAGTACTTC CSVQRGRSYEQYF
TRBJ1-2 few TRBV5-1 TRBD1 TGCGCCAGCAGCTCCCGGGACAGAGGCGGCTACACCTTC CASSSRDRGGYTF
TRBJ2-3 . TRBV28 . TGTGCCAGCAGGGACAGTTCGGATACGCAGTATTTT CASRDSSDTQYF
TRBJ2-3 . TRBV2 TRBD2 TGTGCCAGCGGGAGGACTAGCGGGAGAACAGATACGCAGTATTTT CASGRTSGRTDTQYF
TRBJ2-7 . TRBV6-1 . TGTGCCAGCAGGACAGTTTCCTACGAGCAGTACTTC CASRTVSYEQYF
TRBJ2-1 . TRBV7-3 TRBD1 TGTGCCAGCAGCCCATCCGGGACAGGGGGTTACAATGAGCAGTTCTTC CASSPSGTGGYNEQFF
TRBJ2-7 . TRBV2 . TGTGCCAGCAGAACAGGACCTCGGCCCGCCTACGAGCAGTACTTC CASRTGPRPAYEQYF
TRBJ1-2 . TRBV5-5 . TGTGCCAGCAGCTCGGGACAATCCTATGGCTACACCTTC CASSSGQSYGYTF
TRBJ2-2 . TRBV7-6 TRBD1 TGTGCCAGCAGCTTCTCGGGACAGGGAATAAACACCGGGGAGCTGTTTTTT CASSFSGQGINTGELFF
TRBJ1-5 . TRBV6-5 . TGTGCCAGCAGTCTCGCAAGGTTGTCGCCCCAGCATTTT CASSLARLSPQHF
TRBJ2-1 . TRBV5-4 TRBD2 TGTGCCAGCAGCTCGGGGGGTTTTTACAATGAGCAGTTCTTC CASSSGGFYNEQFF
TRBJ1-5 . TRBV15 . TGTGCCACCAGCAGAGAAGTATGGGGGAATCAGCCCCAGCATTTT CATSREVWGNQPQHF
TRBJ1-3 . TRBV5-1 . TGCGCCAGCAGCTTGGCGGCAGGGGCATGGGGAAACACCATATATTTT CASSLAAGAWGNTIYF
TRBJ2-1 . TRBV27 TRBD2 TGTGCCAGCAGTCGACTAGCGGGAGCAGGAAATGAGCAGTTCTTC CASSRLAGAGNEQFF
TRBJ2-1 . TRBV5-1 . TGCGCCAGCAGCGGGGGTCAGGGCTCCTACAATGAGCAGTTCTTC CASSGGQGSYNEQFF
TRBJ2-4 . TRBV6-5 . TGTGCCAGCAGCCCCGGATACAAAAACATTCAGTACTTC CASSPGYKNIQYF
TRBJ1-3 once TRBV5-4 . TGTGCCAGCAGCGGAGGCGGTGGGACCCGCTCTGGAAACACCATATATTTT CASSGGGGTRSGNTIYF
TRBJ1-4 . TRBV28 . TGTGCCAGCAGTTGGATTTGGACACCAAAGAGGGGGGAAAAACTGTTTTTT CASSWIWTPKRGEKLFF
TRBJ2-1 . TRBV5-1 . TGCGCCAGCAGCTTGGGGGGTAGCGTTGGTAATGAGCAGTTCTTC CASSLGGSVGNEQFF
TRBJ1-5 . TRBV28 . TGTGCCAGCAACGGCAATCAGCCCCAGCATTTT CASNGNQPQHF
TRBJ1-2 few TRBV9 TRBD1 TGTGCCAGCGTCGGGACAGGGCCTAGTGGCTACACCTTC CASVGTGPSGYTF
TRBJ1-1 once TRBV27 . TGTGCCAGCACCCAAGTTGGGGACACTGAAGCTTTCTTT CASTQVGDTEAFF
TRBJ2-1 . TRBV7-9 TRBD1 TGTGCCAGCAGCTTAGCGGCATACTCCGGGACAGGGGTTTGGAATGAGCAGTTCTTC CASSLAAYSGTGVWNEQFF
TRBJ1-5 . TRBV7-9 TRBD1 TGTGCCAGCAGCCCCGGGACAGGTATTGGGTATAGCAATCAGCCCCAGCATTTT CASSPGTGIGYSNQPQHF
TRBJ2-7 . TRBV5-1 . TGCGCCAGCAGCTTGGAAGGGGTCTACGAGCAGTACTTC CASSLEGVYEQYF
TRBJ1-5 . TRBV7-2 . TGTGCCAGCAGCCCGGGGGGTGGCAATCAGCCCCAGCATTTT CASSPGGGNQPQHF
TRBJ1-1 . TRBV5-1 . TGCGCCAGCAGCTATACCGGGACACCGAACACTGAAGCTTTCTTT CASSYTGTPNTEAFF
TRBJ1-2 . TRBV19 . TGTGCCAGCCACCTAAGGGCGACAGGAGGTAATGACTATGGCTACACCTTC CASHLRATGGNDYGYTF
TRBJ2-1 . TRBV5-4 . TGTGCCAGCAGCTTGGTCGGAGGGCTGAACCATGAGCAGTTCTTC CASSLVGGLNHEQFF
TRBJ1-1 once TRBV29-1 TRBD1 TGCAGCGTTGAGGTAACCGGGACAGTTGGCACTGAAGCTTTCTTT CSVEVTGTVGTEAFF
TRBJ2-6 . TRBV5-1 . TGCGCCAGCAGGGTGACTGGGACCGCTGGGGCCAACGTCCTGACTTTC CASRVTGTAGANVLTF
TRBJ2-7 . TRBV7-8 . TGTGCCAGCAGCCAAACTGGGGTCTCCTACGAGCAGTACTTC CASSQTGVSYEQYF
TRBJ2-6 . TRBV5-1 . TGCGCCAGCAGCACACAGGGATTATCCGGGGCCAACGTCCTGACTTTC CASSTQGLSGANVLTF
TRBJ2-2 . TRBV9 . TGTGCCAGCAGCGTAGTTTCCGGGACAAAGGGGCCCGACGGGGAGCTGTTTTTT CASSVVSGTKGPDGELFF
TRBJ1-5 . TRBV5-5 . TGTGCCAGCAGCCCGGACATCCACGTAGGGACCCAGCATTTT CASSPDIHVGTQHF
TRBJ2-2 . TRBV28 . TGTGCCAGCAGGGTTCACACCGGGGAGCTGTTTTTT CASRVHTGELFF
TRBJ1-4 . TRBV5-1 . TGCGCCAGCAGCTTAAATACAGGCAGTAATGAAAAACTGTTTTTT CASSLNTGSNEKLFF
TRBJ1-2 . TRBV6-1 TRBD1 TGTGCCAGCAAAACAGGGGGGAGGTATGGCTACACCTTC CASKTGGRYGYTF
TRBJ2-7 once TRBV7-9 TRBD1 TGTGCCAGCAGCTTAGTTTGGGACAGCAACTACGAGCAGTACTTC CASSLVWDSNYEQYF
TRBJ2-7 once TRBV5-1 . TGCGCCAGCAGCCCCCCGAGGGGGAACGAGCAGTACTTC CASSPPRGNEQYF
TRBJ1-4 . TRBV7-9 TRBD1 TGTGCCAGCAGCCTAGGCACAGGGGATGTCCGGGAAAAACTGTTTTTT CASSLGTGDVREKLFF